The present T cell receptor (beta chain) was sequenced within a study of T cells in Graves' hyperthyroidism and ophthalmopathy. Amplification targeted TCR beta CDR3 regions from RNA transcripts. First-round RT-PCR of the TCR CDR3 relied on the HTBI primer set. Each CDR3 protein is one row after TCRdb ran MiXCR on the multiplex PCR reads. The data hold a few hundred thousand distinct CDR3 sequences, with roughly 13% observed a single time. The study enrolled patients aged 18 to 65 with newly diagnosed hyperthyroidism of under 2 months' duration. PBMCs were obtained from about 9.9 ml fresh peripheral blood. Trimming stripped 5 bases from V and 0 bases from J, with 11 bases between. The CDR3 length is 15 residues. In germline, CDR1 is GTSNPN, CDR2 SVGIG (reference sequence).

This chain connects TRBV30 to TRBJ2-6; the D is unclear. Sequenced: blood. The clonotype originates from a woman aged 18-35 years with Graves' hyperthyroidism. CDR3: CAWGETGSGANVLTF. CDR3 nucleotides: TGTGCCTGGGGCGAAACGGGCTCTGGGGCCAACGTCCTGACTTTC.